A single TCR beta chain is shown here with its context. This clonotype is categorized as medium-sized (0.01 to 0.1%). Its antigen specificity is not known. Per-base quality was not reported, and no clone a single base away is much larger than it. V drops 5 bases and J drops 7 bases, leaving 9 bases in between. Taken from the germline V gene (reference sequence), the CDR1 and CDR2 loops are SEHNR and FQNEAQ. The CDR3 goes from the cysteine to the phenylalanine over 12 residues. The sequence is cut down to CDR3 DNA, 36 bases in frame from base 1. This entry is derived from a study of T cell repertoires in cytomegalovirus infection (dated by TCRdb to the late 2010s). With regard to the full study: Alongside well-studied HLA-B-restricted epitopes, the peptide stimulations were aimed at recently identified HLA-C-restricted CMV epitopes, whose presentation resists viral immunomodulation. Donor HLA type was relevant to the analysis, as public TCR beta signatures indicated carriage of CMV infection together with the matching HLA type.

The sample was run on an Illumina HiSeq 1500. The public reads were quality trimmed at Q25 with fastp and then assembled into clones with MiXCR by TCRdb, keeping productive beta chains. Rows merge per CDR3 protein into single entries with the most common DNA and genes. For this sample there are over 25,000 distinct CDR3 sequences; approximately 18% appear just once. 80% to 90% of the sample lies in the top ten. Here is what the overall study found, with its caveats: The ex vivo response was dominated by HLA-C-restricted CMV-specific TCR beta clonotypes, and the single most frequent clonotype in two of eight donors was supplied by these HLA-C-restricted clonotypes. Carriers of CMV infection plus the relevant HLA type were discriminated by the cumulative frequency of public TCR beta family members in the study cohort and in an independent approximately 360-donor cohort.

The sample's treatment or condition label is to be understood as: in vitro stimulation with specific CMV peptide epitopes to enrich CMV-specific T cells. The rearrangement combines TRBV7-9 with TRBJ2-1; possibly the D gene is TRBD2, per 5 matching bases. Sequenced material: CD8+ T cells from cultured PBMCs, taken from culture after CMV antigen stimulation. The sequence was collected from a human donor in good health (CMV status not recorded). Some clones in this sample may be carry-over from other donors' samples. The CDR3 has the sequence CASSQSGNEQFF. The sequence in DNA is TGTGCCAGCAGCCAATCGGGGAATGAGCAGTTCTTC.